These T cell receptor beta chains were read from a single sample in a study of T cell changes during pregnancy in multiple sclerosis. TCRdb's table, derived via immunoSEQ multiplex PCR, lists solely in-frame clones and lacks some. The sample holds 65,000 to 85,000 clones, approximately 93% seen once. Here the sequenced sample was peripheral blood, taken in the second trimester of pregnancy. All receptors come from a female donor with multiple sclerosis, enrolled in a pregnancy study. Both conserved end residues are part of each CDR3. The order of the fields is J gene, D gene, V gene, clone size, CDR3 DNA, CDR3 protein. D genes are given only for firm matches. Rows give clone size only sometimes, using once, few, many, or a class for an expanded clone.

TRBJ2-7 TRBD2 TRBV11-2 once TGTGCCAGCAGCCAACTAGCGGGGGGTCGACTTGCCTACGAGCAGTACTTC CASSQLAGGRLAYEQYF
TRBJ2-3 TRBD2 TRBV7-9 NA TGTGCCAGCAGCTTAACCGCGGGAGTCGTGGATACGCAGTATTTT CASSLTAGVVDTQYF
TRBJ1-1 NA TRBV19 NA TGTGCCAGTAAGCTGGGAGGGGGAGAAAACACTGAAGCTTTCTTT CASKLGGGENTEAFF
TRBJ2-1 NA TRBV4-3 NA TGCGCCAGCAGCCAAGATTGGAGTAGGCCCTACAATGAGCAGTTCTTC CASSQDWSRPYNEQFF
TRBJ1-6 NA TRBV4-3 NA TGCGCCAGCAGCCAAGATCCTAGAAGCTCCTATAATTCACCCCTCCACTTT CASSQDPRSSYNSPLHF
TRBJ1-2 TRBD1 TRBV27 NA TGTGCCAGCAGTTTATTTAGGACAGGGTCTGGCTACACCTTC CASSLFRTGSGYTF
TRBJ2-5 NA TRBV18 NA TGTGCCAGCTCACCTCAGGGTTTGGAGACCCAGTACTTC CASSPQGLETQYF
TRBJ1-2 NA TRBV28 NA TGTGCCAGCAGTTCGGGGGGGACTAACTATGGCTACACCTTC CASSSGGTNYGYTF
TRBJ2-5 TRBD2 TRBV7-3 NA TGTGCCAGCAGCTTAACAAGCGGGGGGTACTCCACCCAGTACTTC CASSLTSGGYSTQYF
TRBJ2-7 NA TRBV7-2 NA TGTGCCAGCAGCCGGACCGGGACACACTACGAGCAGTACTTC CASSRTGTHYEQYF
TRBJ2-1 TRBD2 TRBV7-2 NA TGTGCCAGCAGCTCGACTAGCGGGGGGAATGAGCAGTTCTTC CASSSTSGGNEQFF
TRBJ2-5 TRBD1 TRBV19 NA TGTGCCAGTAGTACAACTAGCAGGGGGCCCATTCAAGAGACCCAGTACTTC CASSTTSRGPIQETQYF
TRBJ2-5 NA TRBV7-8 NA TGTGCCAGCAGCTCCGACAGGCTCCAAGAGACCCAGTACTTC CASSSDRLQETQYF
TRBJ1-5 NA TRBV6-6 NA TGTGCCAGCAGTCAACAGGGTGGAGGCAATCAGCCCCAGCATTTT CASSQQGGGNQPQHF
TRBJ2-7 NA TRBV11-2 NA TGTGCCAGCAGCTTGGATCCTCGCGGGGTCTCCTACGAGCAGTACTTC CASSLDPRGVSYEQYF
TRBJ1-1 NA TRBV29-1 NA TGCAGCGTTGTAGGAGGGCTGTACACTGAAGCTTTCTTT CSVVGGLYTEAFF
TRBJ2-6 NA TRBV5-6 once TGTGCCAGCAGCGCGGGACAGCAGGGAGTCCTGACTTTC CASSAGQQGVLTF
TRBJ2-5 NA TRBV9 NA TGTGCCAGCAGCCCGTGGGCCGAAGGTGCCCAGTACTTC CASSPWAEGAQYF
TRBJ2-7 TRBD1 TRBV2 NA TGTGCCAGCAGTGAGGGGACAGGCTTCTACGAGCAGTACTTC CASSEGTGFYEQYF
TRBJ2-5 TRBD2 TRBV7-9 NA TGTGCCAGCAGCTCCGGCCTAGCGGGGGGCCACGGGCGAGAGACCCAGTACTTC CASSSGLAGGHGRETQYF
TRBJ2-1 NA TRBV18 NA TGTGCCAGCTCACCAGAACAGTACAATGAGCAGTTCTTC CASSPEQYNEQFF
TRBJ2-3 TRBD2 TRBV7-9 NA TGTGCCAGCAGCTCAAACTACGAGCGGGGGGGCCCAGATACGCAGTATTTT CASSSNYERGGPDTQYF
TRBJ2-6 NA TRBV6-4 NA TGTGCCAGCAGTGACTCTGGCCACTCTGGGGCCAACGTCCTGACTTTC CASSDSGHSGANVLTF
TRBJ1-5 NA TRBV5-6 NA TGTGCCAGCAGCTTTGCGAGTCAGCCCCAGCATTTT CASSFASQPQHF
TRBJ1-5 TRBD1 TRBV6-1 NA TGTGCCAGCACGGGACAGGGGGACAATCAGCCCCAGCATTTT CASTGQGDNQPQHF
TRBJ1-4 TRBD1 TRBV27 NA TGTGCCAGCAGACCGGGACAGGGGGAGTCTGAAAAACTGTTTTTT CASRPGQGESEKLFF
TRBJ2-3 NA TRBV11-3 NA TGTGCCAGCAGCCAGGGTACCGGGGATACGCAGTATTTT CASSQGTGDTQYF
TRBJ1-1 TRBD1 TRBV29-1 once TGCAGCGTCAGGGGGCGCGAGGGCACTGAAGCTTTCTTT CSVRGREGTEAFF
TRBJ1-2 TRBD1 TRBV5-1 once TGCGCCAGCAAAACAGGGGGCGCGGAGAATGGCTACACCTTC CASKTGGAENGYTF
TRBJ1-2 NA TRBV7-9 NA TGTGCCAGCAGCTTAGAAGCGAACTATGGCTACACCTTC CASSLEANYGYTF
TRBJ2-7 TRBD1 TRBV19 NA TGTGCCAGTAGTGTGGGACAGCGCTACGAGCAGTACTTC CASSVGQRYEQYF
TRBJ1-1 TRBD1 TRBV7-2 NA TGTGCCAGCAGCACAGGACAGGGGACTGAAGCTTTCTTT CASSTGQGTEAFF
TRBJ2-3 TRBD2 TRBV10-1 NA TGCGCCAGCAGCTCCGGACTAGCGGGAACAGATACGCAGTATTTT CASSSGLAGTDTQYF
TRBJ2-2 NA TRBV5-1 NA TGCGCCAGCAGCTTGGGCCAGGTGCCCACCGGGGAGCTGTTTTTT CASSLGQVPTGELFF
TRBJ2-1 NA TRBV5-4 NA TGTGCCAGCAGCAAAGGGACTTTTAGCTCCTACAATGAGCAGTTCTTC CASSKGTFSSYNEQFF
TRBJ2-5 TRBD1 TRBV19 NA TGTGCCAGTAGTTTTGGACAGGGGGGTGCCCAGTACTTC CASSFGQGGAQYF
TRBJ2-5 TRBD2 TRBV7-2 NA TGTGCCAGCAGCTTATGGGCTAGCGGCGAAGAGACCCAGTACTTC CASSLWASGEETQYF
TRBJ2-2 NA TRBV10-1 NA TGCGCCAGCAGTGGGACCGACAGCTACACCGGGGAGCTGTTTTTT CASSGTDSYTGELFF
TRBJ2-2 NA TRBV5-1 NA TGCGCCAGCAGCCTCCGGGTGCTCGCCGGGGAGCTGTTTTTT CASSLRVLAGELFF
TRBJ2-5 TRBD1 TRBV9 NA TGTGCCAGCAGCACCGGGACAGAAGAGACCCAGTACTTC CASSTGTEETQYF
TRBJ2-7 TRBD1 TRBV7-9 NA TGTGCCAGCAGCCGGGACAGTTTCTCCTACGAGCAGTACTTC CASSRDSFSYEQYF
TRBJ1-1 NA TRBV5-1 NA TGCGCCAGCAACCAACAACCCCCGCGACAGTTCGAACTAAGTGAAGCTTTCTTT CASNQQPPRQFELSEAFF
TRBJ2-7 TRBD2 TRBV4-2 NA TGTGCCAGCAGCCAAACAGGGGGGGCTAGCGGGAGAGGTGAGCAGTACTTC CASSQTGGASGRGEQYF
TRBJ2-1 TRBD2 TRBV11-3 NA TGTGCCAGCAGCCCCGGGACTAGCGGTTACAATGAGCAGTTCTTC CASSPGTSGYNEQFF
TRBJ1-2 NA TRBV7-2 NA TGTGCCAGCAGTCTAACAGGGTGGGACTATGGCTACACCTTC CASSLTGWDYGYTF
TRBJ1-3 NA TRBV14 NA TGTGCCAGCAGCCAAGCGGACTACTCTGGAAACACCATATATTTT CASSQADYSGNTIYF
TRBJ1-5 TRBD1 TRBV19 NA TGTGCCAGTAGTCGGGACAGGGGGGTCAATCAGCCCCAGCATTTT CASSRDRGVNQPQHF
TRBJ2-7 NA TRBV5-6 few TGTGCCAGCAGCTTGGAGCCTTTCGCGAGGAGGGACGCCTACGAGCAGTACTTC CASSLEPFARRDAYEQYF
TRBJ1-1 TRBD1 TRBV9 NA TGTGCCAGCAGCGGAATGGGACAGATGAACACTGAAGCTTTCTTT CASSGMGQMNTEAFF
TRBJ1-5 TRBD1 TRBV2 NA TGTGCCAGCAGTGAAGAGGACAGGAGCAATCAGCCCCAGCATTTT CASSEEDRSNQPQHF
TRBJ2-5 TRBD1 TRBV19 NA TGTGCCAGTAGACAGGGGGCGGGGGAGACCCAGTACTTC CASRQGAGETQYF